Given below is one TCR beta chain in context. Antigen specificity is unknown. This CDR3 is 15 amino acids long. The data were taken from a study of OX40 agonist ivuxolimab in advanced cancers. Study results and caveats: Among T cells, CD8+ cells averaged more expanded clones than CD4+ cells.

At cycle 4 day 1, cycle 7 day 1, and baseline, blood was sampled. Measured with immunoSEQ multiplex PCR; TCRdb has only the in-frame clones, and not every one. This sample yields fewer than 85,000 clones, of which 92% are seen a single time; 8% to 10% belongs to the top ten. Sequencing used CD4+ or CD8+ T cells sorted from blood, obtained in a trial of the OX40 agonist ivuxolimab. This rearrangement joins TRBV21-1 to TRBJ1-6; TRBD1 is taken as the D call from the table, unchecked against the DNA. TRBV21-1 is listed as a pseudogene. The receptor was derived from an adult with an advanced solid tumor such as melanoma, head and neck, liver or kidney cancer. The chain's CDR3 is CASHPGFPNNSPLHF. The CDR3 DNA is TGTGCCAGCCACCCAGGGTTTCCCAATAATTCACCCCTCCACTTT.